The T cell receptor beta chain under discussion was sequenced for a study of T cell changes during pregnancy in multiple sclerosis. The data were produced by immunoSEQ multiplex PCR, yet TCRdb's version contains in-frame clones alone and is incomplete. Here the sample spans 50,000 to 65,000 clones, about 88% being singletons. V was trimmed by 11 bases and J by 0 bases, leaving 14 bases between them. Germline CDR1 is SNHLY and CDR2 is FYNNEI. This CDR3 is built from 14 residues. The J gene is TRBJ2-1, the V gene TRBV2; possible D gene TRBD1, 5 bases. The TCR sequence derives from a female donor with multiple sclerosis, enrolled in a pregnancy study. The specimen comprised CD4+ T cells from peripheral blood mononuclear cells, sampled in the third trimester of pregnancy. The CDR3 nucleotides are TGTGCCGCCCCAGACAGAAGCTCCTACAATGAGCAGTTCTTC. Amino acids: CAAPDRSSYNEQFF. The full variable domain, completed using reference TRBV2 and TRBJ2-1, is EPEVTQTPSHQVTQMGQEVILRCVPISNHLYFYWYRQILGQKVEFLVSFYNNEISEKSEIFDDQFSVERPDGSNFTLKIRSTKLEDSAMYFCAAPDRSSYNEQFFGPGTRLTVL.